This section outlines one T cell receptor (beta chain) sequence together with its context. The data were taken from a study of blood T cell repertoires in COVID-19. Study-level information: Sites in the United States, Italy and Spain provided acute and convalescent COVID-19 samples. Sample material is recorded as cDNA or gDNA derived from T cells, B-cell-depleted T cells, or PBMCs.

There are 15 residues in the CDR3. The germline gives CDR1 MNHEY, CDR2 SMNVEV (reference sequence). After removal of 3 bases from V and 8 bases from J, the junction contained 6 bases not matched to a gene. Seattle enrolled patients during active infection and tracked them longitudinally. In the original processing: Amplification of reference gene primers provided the estimated nucleated cell counts. Measured with immunoSEQ multiplex PCR; TCRdb has only the in-frame clones, and not every one. The DNA was the basis for D and trimming; V, J and clone size are from that table. The sample gives roughly 150,000 clones, approximately 81% of which show up once; more than 5% is in the top ten.

The receptor's source is a woman aged 45-59 years with COVID-19, enrolled during active disease. This rearrangement joins TRBV27 to TRBJ2-1; the match to TRBD2 covers 11 bases. The sequencing input was peripheral blood. The DNA for the CDR3 is TGTGCCAGCAGTTTCGCTAGCGGGGGGTGGGATGAGCAGTTCTTC. Its translation is CASSFASGGWDEQFF.